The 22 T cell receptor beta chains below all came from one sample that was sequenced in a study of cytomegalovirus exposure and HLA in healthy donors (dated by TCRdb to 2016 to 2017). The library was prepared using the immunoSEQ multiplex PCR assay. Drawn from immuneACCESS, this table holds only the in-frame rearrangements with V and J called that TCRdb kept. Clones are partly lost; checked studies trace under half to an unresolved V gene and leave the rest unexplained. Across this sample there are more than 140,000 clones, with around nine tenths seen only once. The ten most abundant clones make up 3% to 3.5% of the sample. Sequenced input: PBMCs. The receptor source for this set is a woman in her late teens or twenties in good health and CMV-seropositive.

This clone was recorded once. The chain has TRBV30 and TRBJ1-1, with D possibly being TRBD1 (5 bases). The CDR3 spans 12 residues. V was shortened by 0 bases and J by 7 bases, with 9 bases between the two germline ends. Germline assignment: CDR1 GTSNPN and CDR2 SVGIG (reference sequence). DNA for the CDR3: TGTGCCTGGAGTGTAAATAGGGGTGAAGCTTTCTTT. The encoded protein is CAWSVNRGEAFF.

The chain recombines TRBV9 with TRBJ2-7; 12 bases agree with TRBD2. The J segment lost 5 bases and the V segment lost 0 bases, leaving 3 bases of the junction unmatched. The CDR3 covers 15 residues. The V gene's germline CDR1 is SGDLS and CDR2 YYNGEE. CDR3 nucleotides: TGTGCCAGCAGCGTAGGGACTAGCGGGGAGGACGAGCAGTACTTC. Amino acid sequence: CASSVGTSGEDEQYF.

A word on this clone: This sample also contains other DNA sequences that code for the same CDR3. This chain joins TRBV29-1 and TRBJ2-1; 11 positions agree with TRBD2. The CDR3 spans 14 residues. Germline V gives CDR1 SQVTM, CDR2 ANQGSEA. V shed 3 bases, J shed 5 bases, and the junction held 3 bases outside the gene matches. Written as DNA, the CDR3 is TGCAGCGTTGAGGGGACTAGCGGCCACAATGAGCAGTTCTTC. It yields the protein CSVEGTSGHNEQFF.

The DNA for the CDR3 is TGCGCCAGCAGCTTAAACAGGGGAAACCAAGAGACCCAGTACTTC. Amino acids: CASSLNRGNQETQYF. This chain links TRBV5-1 with TRBJ2-5, with 7 bases that match TRBD1. Germline lookup yields CDR1 SGHRS and CDR2 YFSETQ. Germline trimming cut 2 bases from V and 0 bases from J; bases unmatched to any gene: 4. The CDR3 has 15 amino acids.

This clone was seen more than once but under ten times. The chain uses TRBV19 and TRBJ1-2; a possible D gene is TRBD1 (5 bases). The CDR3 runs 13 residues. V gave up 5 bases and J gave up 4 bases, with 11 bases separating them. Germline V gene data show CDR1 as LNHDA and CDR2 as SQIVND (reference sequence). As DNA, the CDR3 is TGTGCCAGTAGTCCTCAGGGCGTCTATGGCTACACCTTC. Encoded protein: CASSPQGVYGYTF.

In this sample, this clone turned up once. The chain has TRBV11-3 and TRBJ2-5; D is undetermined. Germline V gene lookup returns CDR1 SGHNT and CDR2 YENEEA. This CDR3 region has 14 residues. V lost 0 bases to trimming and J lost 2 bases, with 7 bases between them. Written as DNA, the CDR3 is TGTGCCAGCAGCTTAGAACAGTATCAAGAGACCCAGTACTTC. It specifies CASSLEQYQETQYF.

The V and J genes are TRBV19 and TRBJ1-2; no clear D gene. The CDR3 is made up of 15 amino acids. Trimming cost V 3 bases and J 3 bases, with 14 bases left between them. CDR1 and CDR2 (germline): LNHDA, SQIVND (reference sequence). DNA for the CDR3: TGTGCCAGTAGTATTAACATGATCGGGTACTATGGCTACACCTTC. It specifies CASSINMIGYYGYTF.

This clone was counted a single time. CDR3 in amino acids: CASSLGDRFYEQYF. CDR3 nucleotide sequence: TGCGCCAGCAGCTTGGGGGACAGATTCTACGAGCAGTACTTC. This chain connects TRBV5-1 to TRBJ2-7, with TRBD1 matching 7 bases. Unmatched junction bases numbered 3, after V lost 0 bases and J lost 3 bases. The CDR3 extends over 14 amino acids. Germline V lookup: CDR1 SGHRS, CDR2 YFSETQ.

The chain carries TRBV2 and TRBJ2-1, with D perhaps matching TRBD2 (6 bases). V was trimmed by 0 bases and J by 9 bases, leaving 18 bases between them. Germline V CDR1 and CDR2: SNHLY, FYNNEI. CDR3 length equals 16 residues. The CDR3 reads CASSEAFASVGGEQFF. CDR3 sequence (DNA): TGTGCCAGCAGTGAAGCGTTTGCTAGCGTGGGGGGTGAGCAGTTCTTC.

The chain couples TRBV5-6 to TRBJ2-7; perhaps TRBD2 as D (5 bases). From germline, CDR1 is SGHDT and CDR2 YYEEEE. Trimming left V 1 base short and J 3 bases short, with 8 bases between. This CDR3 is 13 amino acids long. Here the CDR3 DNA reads TGTGCCAGCAGCTTGACTAGGGACTACGAGCAGTACTTC. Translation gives CASSLTRDYEQYF.

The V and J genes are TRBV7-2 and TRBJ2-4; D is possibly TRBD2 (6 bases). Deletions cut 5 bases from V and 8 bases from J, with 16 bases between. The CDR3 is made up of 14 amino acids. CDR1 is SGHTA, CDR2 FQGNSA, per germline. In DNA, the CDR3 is TGTGCCAGCAGCCACCTAAGTTCTAGCGACATTCAGTACTTC. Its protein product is CASSHLSSSDIQYF.

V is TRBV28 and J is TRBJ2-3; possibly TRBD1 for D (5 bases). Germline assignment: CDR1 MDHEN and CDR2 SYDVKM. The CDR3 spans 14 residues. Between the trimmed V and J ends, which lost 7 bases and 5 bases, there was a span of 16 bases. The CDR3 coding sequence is TGTGCCAGCACCCCCCCCAGGGATGGAGATACGCAGTATTTT. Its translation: CASTPPRDGDTQYF.

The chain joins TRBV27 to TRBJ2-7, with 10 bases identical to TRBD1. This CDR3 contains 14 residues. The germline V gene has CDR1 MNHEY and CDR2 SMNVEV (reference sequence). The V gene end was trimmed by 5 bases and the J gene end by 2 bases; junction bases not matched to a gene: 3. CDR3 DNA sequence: TGTGCCAGCAGTGAGGGACAGGGGCCCTACGAGCAGTACTTC. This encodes CASSEGQGPYEQYF.

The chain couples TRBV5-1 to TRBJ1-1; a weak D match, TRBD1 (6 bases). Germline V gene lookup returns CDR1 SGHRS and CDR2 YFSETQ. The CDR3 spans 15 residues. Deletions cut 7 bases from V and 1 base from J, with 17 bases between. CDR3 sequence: CASLPSGGRNTEAFF. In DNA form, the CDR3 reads TGCGCCAGCCTCCCATCGGGGGGCAGGAACACTGAAGCTTTCTTT.

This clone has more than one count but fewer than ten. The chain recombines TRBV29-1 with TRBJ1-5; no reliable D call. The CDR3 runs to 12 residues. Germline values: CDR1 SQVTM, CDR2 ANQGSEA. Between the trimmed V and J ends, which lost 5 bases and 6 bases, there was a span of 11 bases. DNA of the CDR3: TGCAGCGTTCATTGCTACGGTCAGCCCCAGCATTTT. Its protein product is CSVHCYGQPQHF.

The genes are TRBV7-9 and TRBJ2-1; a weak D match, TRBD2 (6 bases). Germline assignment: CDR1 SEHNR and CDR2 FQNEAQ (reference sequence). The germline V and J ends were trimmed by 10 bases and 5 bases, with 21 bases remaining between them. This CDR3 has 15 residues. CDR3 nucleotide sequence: TGTGCCATACAATCCGGGGGAGAGAGGGACAATGAGCAGTTCTTC. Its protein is CAIQSGGERDNEQFF.

The CDR3 spells CASSDRGNTGELFF. The CDR3 coding sequence is TGTGCCAGCAGTGACAGGGGTAACACCGGGGAGCTGTTTTTT. The genes are TRBV2 and TRBJ2-2, with D possibly being TRBD1 (6 bases). The CDR3 has 14 amino acids. V dropped 3 bases and J dropped 2 bases, with 7 bases sitting between them. The germline V gene has CDR1 SNHLY and CDR2 FYNNEI.

As DNA, the CDR3 is TGTGCCAGCAGTTTATTCCGCGGACTAACTTACGAGCAGTACTTC. Translating gives CASSLFRGLTYEQYF. The V and J genes are TRBV27 and TRBJ2-7; a possible D gene is TRBD2 (6 bases). This CDR3 is 15 amino acids long. Germline CDR1 reads MNHEY; CDR2 reads SMNVEV (reference sequence). V was pared by 1 base and J by 4 bases, with 14 bases between.

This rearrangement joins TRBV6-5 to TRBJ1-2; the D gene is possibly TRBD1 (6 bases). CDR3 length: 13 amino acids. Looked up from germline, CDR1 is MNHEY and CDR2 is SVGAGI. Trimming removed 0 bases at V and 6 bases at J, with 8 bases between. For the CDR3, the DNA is TGTGCCAGCAGTTACTCGGCAGGGGATGGCTACACCTTC. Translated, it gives CASSYSAGDGYTF.

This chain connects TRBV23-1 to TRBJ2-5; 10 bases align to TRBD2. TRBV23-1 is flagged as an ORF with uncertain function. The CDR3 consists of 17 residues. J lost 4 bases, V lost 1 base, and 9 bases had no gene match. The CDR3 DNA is TGCGCCAGCAGTCAATGGGAGCGGGAGGGCCACTTAGAGACCCAGTACTTC. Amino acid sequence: CASSQWEREGHLETQYF.

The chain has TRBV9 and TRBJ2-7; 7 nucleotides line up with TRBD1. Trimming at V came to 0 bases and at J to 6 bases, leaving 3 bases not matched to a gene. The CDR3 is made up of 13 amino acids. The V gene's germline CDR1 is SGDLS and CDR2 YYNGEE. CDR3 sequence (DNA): TGTGCCAGCAGCGTAGCTCCAGGGGGCGAGCAGTACTTC. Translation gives CASSVAPGGEQYF.

This CDR3 is CSVVRSGTNYGYTF. In DNA form, the CDR3 reads TGCAGCGTTGTAAGAAGCGGGACTAACTATGGCTACACCTTC. This sequence joins TRBV29-1 and TRBJ1-2; D is uncertain. CDR1 is SQVTM and CDR2 is ANQGSEA in the germline V gene. CDR3 size: 14 residues. Between the trimmed V and J ends, which lost 4 bases and 0 bases, there was a span of 12 bases.